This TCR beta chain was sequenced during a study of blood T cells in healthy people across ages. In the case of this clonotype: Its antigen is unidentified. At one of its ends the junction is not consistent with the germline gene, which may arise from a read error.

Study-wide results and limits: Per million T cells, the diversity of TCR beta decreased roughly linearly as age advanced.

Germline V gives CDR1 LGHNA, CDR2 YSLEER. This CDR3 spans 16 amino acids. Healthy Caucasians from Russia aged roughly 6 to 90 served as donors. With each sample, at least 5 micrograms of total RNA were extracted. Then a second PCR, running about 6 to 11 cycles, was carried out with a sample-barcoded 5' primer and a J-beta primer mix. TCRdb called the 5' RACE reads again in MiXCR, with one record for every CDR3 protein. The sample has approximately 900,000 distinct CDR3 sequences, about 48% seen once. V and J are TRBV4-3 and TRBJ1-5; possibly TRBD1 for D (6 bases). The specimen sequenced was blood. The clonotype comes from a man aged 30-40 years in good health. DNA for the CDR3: TGCGCCAACAGCCCGGACAGCGCCCTTAGCAATCAGCCCCAGCATTTT. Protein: CANSPDSALSNQPQHF.